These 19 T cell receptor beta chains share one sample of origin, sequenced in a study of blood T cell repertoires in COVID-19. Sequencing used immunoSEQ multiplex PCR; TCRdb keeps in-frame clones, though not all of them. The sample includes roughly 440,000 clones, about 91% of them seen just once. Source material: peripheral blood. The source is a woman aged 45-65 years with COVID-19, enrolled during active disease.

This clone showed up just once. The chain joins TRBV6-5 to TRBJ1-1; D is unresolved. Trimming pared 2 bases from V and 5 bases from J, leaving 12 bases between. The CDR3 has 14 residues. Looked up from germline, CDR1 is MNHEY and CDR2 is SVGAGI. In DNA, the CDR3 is TGTGCCAGCAGTTACGGCAAGATAAGTACTGAAGCTTTCTTT. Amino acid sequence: CASSYGKISTEAFF.

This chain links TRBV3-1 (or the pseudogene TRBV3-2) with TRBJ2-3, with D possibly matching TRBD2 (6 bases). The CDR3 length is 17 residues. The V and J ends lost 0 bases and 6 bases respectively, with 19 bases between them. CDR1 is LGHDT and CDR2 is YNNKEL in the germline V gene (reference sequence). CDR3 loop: CASSQDRRLGGGDTQYF. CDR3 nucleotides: TGTGCCAGCAGCCAAGATCGGCGCCTAGGTGGAGGGGATACGCAGTATTTT.

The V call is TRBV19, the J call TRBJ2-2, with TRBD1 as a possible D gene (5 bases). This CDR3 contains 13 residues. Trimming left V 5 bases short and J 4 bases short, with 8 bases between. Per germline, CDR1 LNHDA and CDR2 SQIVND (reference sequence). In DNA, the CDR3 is TGTGCCAGTAGTGCCAGGGCCACCGGGGAGCTGTTTTTT. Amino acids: CASSARATGELFF.

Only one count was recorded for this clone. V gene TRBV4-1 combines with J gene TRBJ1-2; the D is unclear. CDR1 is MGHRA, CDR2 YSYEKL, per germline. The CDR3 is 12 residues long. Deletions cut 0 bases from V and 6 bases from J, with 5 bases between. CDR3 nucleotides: TGCGCCAGCAGCCAAGATCTCCATGGCTACACCTTC. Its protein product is CASSQDLHGYTF.

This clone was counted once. The CDR3 region is CASSPSNEQYF. The CDR3 nucleotides read TGCGCCAGCAGCCCTAGCAACGAGCAGTACTTC. The rearrangement uses TRBV10-2 and TRBJ2-7; a weak D match, TRBD2 (5 bases). CDR1 and CDR2 (germline): WSHSY, SAAADI. The CDR3 consists of 11 residues. The V and J ends lost 6 bases and 5 bases respectively, with 8 bases between them.

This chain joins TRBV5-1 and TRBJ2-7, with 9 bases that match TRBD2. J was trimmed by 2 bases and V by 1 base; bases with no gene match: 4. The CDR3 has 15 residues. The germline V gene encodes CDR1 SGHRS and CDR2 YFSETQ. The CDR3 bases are TGCGCCAGCAGCTTGACGGCGGGGGGGACCTACGAGCAGTACTTC. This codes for CASSLTAGGTYEQYF.

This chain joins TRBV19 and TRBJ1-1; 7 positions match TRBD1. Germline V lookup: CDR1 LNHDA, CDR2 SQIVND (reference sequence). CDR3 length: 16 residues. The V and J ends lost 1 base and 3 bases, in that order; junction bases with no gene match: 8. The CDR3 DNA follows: TGTGCCAGTAGTATAGGGGGTCACAGGGGCGACACTGAAGCTTTCTTT. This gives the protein CASSIGGHRGDTEAFF.

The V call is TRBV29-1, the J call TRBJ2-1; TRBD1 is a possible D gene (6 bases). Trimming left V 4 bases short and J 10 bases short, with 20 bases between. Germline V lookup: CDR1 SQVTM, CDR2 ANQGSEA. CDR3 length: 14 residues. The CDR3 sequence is CSVVPPGQRGEQFF. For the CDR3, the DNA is TGCAGCGTTGTTCCCCCGGGACAAAGGGGCGAGCAGTTCTTC.

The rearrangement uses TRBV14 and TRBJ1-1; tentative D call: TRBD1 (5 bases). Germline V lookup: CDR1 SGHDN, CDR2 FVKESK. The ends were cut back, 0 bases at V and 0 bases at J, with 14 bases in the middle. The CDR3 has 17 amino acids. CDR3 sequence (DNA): TGTGCCAGCAGCCAAGATAGGTGGGGGGAGGTGAACACTGAAGCTTTCTTT. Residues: CASSQDRWGEVNTEAFF.

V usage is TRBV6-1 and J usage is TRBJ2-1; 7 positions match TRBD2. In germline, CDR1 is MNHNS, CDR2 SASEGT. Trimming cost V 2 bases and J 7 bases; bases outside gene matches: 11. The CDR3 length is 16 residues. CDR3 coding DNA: TGTGCCAGCAGTGAACAACCCCAGGGAGGGGTAAATGAGCAGTTCTTC. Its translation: CASSEQPQGGVNEQFF.

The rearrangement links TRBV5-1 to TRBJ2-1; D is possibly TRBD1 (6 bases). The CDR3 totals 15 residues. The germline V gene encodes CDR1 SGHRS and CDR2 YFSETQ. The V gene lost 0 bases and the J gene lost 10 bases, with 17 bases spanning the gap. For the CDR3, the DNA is TGCGCCAGCAGCTTGGTTGGGGCAGGGGTAGGGGAGCAGTTCTTC. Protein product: CASSLVGAGVGEQFF.

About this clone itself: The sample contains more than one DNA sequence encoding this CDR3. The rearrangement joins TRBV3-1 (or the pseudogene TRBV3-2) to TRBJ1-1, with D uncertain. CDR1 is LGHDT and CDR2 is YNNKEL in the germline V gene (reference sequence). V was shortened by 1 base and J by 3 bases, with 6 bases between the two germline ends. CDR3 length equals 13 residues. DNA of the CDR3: TGTGCCAGCAGCCAAGGCGACTACACTGAAGCTTTCTTT. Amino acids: CASSQGDYTEAFF.

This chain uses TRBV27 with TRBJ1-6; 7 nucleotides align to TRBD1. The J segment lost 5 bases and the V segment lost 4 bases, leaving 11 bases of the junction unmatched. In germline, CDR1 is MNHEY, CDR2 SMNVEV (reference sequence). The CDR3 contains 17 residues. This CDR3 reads CASSSLADRVNNSPLHF. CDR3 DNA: TGTGCCAGCAGTTCCCTTGCTGACAGGGTAAATAATTCACCCCTCCACTTT.

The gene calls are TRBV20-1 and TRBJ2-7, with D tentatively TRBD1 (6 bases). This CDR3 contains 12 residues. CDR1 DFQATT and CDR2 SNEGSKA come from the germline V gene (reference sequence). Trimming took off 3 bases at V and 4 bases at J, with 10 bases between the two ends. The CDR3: CSASMTGYEQYF. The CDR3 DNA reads TGCAGTGCTAGTATGACAGGTTACGAGCAGTACTTC.

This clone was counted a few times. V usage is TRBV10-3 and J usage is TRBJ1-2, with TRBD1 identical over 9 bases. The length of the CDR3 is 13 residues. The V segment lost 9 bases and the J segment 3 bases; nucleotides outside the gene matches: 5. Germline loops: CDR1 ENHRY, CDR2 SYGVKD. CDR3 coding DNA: TGTGCCATACGACAGGGGGTTGACTATGGCTACACCTTC. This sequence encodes CAIRQGVDYGYTF.

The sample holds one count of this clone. The DNA for the CDR3 is TGCGCCAGCAGCAGGATGCACAGGGGTGAGCCAAATGAGCAGTTCTTC. Translating gives CASSRMHRGEPNEQFF. The chain carries TRBV5-1 and TRBJ2-1, with 7 bases identical to TRBD1. V shed 4 bases and J 7 bases; nucleotides not matched to a gene: 14. Germline V lookup: CDR1 SGHRS, CDR2 YFSETQ. The CDR3 runs 16 residues. Full variable domain (missing parts from reference TRBV5-1 and TRBJ2-1): KAGVTQTPRYLIKTRGQQVTLSCSPISGHRSVSWYQQTPGQGLQFLFEYFSETQRNKGNFPGRFSGRQFSNSRSEMNVSTLELGDSALYLCASSRMHRGEPNEQFFGPGTRLTVL.

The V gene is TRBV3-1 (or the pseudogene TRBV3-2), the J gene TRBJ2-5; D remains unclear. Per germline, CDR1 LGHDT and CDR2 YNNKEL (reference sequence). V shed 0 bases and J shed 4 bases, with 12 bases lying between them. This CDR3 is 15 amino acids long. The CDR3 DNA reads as TGTGCCAGCAGCCAAGATCTTGCGAGGAGAGAGACCCAGTACTTC. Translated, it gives CASSQDLARRETQYF.

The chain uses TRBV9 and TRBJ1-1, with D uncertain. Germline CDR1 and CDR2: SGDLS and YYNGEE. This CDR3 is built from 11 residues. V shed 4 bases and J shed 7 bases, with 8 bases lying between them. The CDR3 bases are TGTGCCAGCAGCTCCAGTGGTGAAGCTTTCTTT. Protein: CASSSSGEAFF.

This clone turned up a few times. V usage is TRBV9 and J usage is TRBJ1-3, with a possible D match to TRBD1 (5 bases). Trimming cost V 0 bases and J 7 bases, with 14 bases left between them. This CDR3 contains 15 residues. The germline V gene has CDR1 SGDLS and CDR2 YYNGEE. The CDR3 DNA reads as TGTGCCAGCAGCGTAGAGGGCGGAGCAGGGAACACCATATATTTT. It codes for CASSVEGGAGNTIYF.